The clone carrying this T cell receptor (beta chain) was picked up one time. Its antigen is undetermined. The data were taken from a study of vaccination effects on CD4 cells after COVID-19. Study-wide results and limits: Nearly all vaccine-induced clones in healthy recipients recognized only SARS-CoV-2. Clones arising from infection and from vaccination showed marked clonal contraction late after vaccination.

TCRdb's copy holds only in-frame clones and misses some; the assay was immunoSEQ multiplex PCR. The table has fewer than 40,000 clones, roughly two thirds seen once. Prior to sequencing, the ViraFEST assay stimulated PBMC with viral peptide pools, which expanded the antigen-specific CD4+ T cells. Cultured cells yielded isolated CD4+ T cells after around 10 days. Peptides at about 10 ug/ml and IL-2 at 10 IU/ml were added to two million PBMC per well. Cultures had half their medium replaced with IL-2 medium on days 3 and 7. The CDR3 consists of 15 residues. Germline V gives CDR1 SQVTM, CDR2 ANQGSEA. Deletions cut 7 bases from V and 8 bases from J, with 25 bases between.

This chain uses TRBV29-1 with TRBJ2-3, with D perhaps being TRBD1 or TRBD2 (7 bases each). This specimen consisted of CD4+ T cells from PBMCs cultured with HCoV-229E spike peptides, obtained before COVID-19 vaccination. The clonotype comes from a human donor who received a COVID-19 vaccine. The CDR3 region is CSAQGGQGRGGTQYF. In nucleotides, the CDR3 is TGCAGCGCCCAGGGGGGGCAGGGAAGAGGTGGTACGCAGTATTTT.